Shown below are 23 T cell receptor beta chains from a single sample sequenced in a study of STAT5B mutations in CD4+ large granular lymphocyte leukemia. This table comes from immunoSEQ multiplex PCR, and its TCRdb copy is limited to in-frame clones, with some not included. The sample includes approximately 20,000 clones, about 88% of them seen just once. The sample taken for sequencing was CD4+ T cells from blood buffy coats. These receptor sequences come from a human donor in good health.

This CDR3 is CASSEHLMGTQYF. In DNA form, the CDR3 reads TGCGCCAGCAGTGAGCATCTAATGGGGACCCAGTACTTC. This chain joins TRBV10-1 and TRBJ2-5; D is ambiguous. The germline V and J ends were trimmed by 2 bases and 7 bases, with 11 bases remaining between them. This CDR3 spans 13 amino acids. Per germline, CDR1 WNHNN and CDR2 SYGVQD (reference sequence).

This clone has just a few counts. The chain employs TRBV7-2 and TRBJ1-1; D not resolved. Germline V CDR1 and CDR2: SGHTA, FQGNSA. Trimming took off 5 bases at V and 2 bases at J, with 9 bases between the two ends. This CDR3 region has 13 residues. The CDR3: CASSVRRNTEAFF. CDR3 bases: TGTGCCAGCAGCGTTCGGCGAAACACTGAAGCTTTCTTT.

The chain has TRBV28 and TRBJ1-4, with no clear D. The V gene's germline CDR1 is MDHEN and CDR2 SYDVKM. The V end was cut by 7 bases, the J end by 4 bases, with 7 bases between. The CDR3 spans 12 residues. The CDR3 reads CASTLGNEKLFF. CDR3 in DNA: TGTGCCAGCACCTTGGGTAATGAAAAACTGTTTTTT.

Only a few counts were recorded for this clone. The chain is built from TRBV7-9 and TRBJ1-5; possible D gene TRBD1, 5 bases. The length of the CDR3 is 15 residues. The V and J ends lost 0 bases and 7 bases respectively, with 13 bases between them. Germline lookup yields CDR1 SEHNR and CDR2 FQNEAQ (reference sequence). The CDR3 here is CASSLAAGGGQPQHF. DNA for the CDR3: TGTGCCAGCAGCTTAGCGGCGGGGGGTGGACAGCCCCAGCATTTT.

This clone was observed a single time. This chain connects TRBV10-3 to TRBJ2-1, with D tentatively TRBD2 (6 bases). Trimming removed 11 bases from V and 6 bases from J, with 14 bases in between. The CDR3 length is 12 residues. Germline CDR1 and CDR2: ENHRY and SYGVKD. The CDR3 loop is CAVWEAGNEQFF. For the CDR3, the DNA is TGTGCCGTGTGGGAGGCCGGCAATGAGCAGTTCTTC.

The chain carries TRBV19 and TRBJ2-7; D might be TRBD1 (6 bases). Between the trimmed V and J ends, which lost 5 bases and 3 bases, there was a span of 11 bases. CDR1 is LNHDA, CDR2 SQIVND, per germline (reference sequence). The CDR3 extends over 13 amino acids. Here the CDR3 reads CASSQQGGYEQYF. In nucleotides, the CDR3 is TGTGCCAGTAGTCAACAGGGCGGCTACGAGCAGTACTTC. The whole variable domain, remainder taken from reference TRBV19 and TRBJ2-7, is DGGITQSPKYLFRKEGQNVTLSCEQNLNHDAMYWYRQDPGQGLRLIYYSQIVNDFQKGDIAEGYSVSREKKESFPLTVTSAQKNPTAFYLCASSQQGGYEQYFGPGTRLTVT.

The chain combines TRBV18 with TRBJ1-1; a possible D gene is TRBD1 (6 bases). The germline V gene has CDR1 KGHSH and CDR2 LQKENI. V shed 4 bases and J shed 1 base, with 7 bases lying between them. The CDR3 totals 13 residues. The CDR3 nucleotides are TGTGCCAGCTCACTGGACAGGAACACTGAAGCTTTCTTT. Its protein is CASSLDRNTEAFF.

CDR3 protein: CASSRSSNQPQHF. CDR3 DNA sequence: TGTGCCAGCAGTCGCAGTAGCAATCAGCCCCAGCATTTT. The chain employs TRBV6-5 and TRBJ1-5; D ambiguous. Germline V gives CDR1 MNHEY, CDR2 SVGAGI. CDR3 length: 13 amino acids. Trimming took off 5 bases at V and 0 bases at J, with 5 bases between the two ends.

This chain joins TRBV9 and TRBJ2-1; a possible D gene is TRBD1 (5 bases). Germline V gene data show CDR1 as SGDLS and CDR2 as YYNGEE. The CDR3 extends over 13 amino acids. Trimming stripped 6 bases from V and 13 bases from J, with 20 bases between. CDR3 residues: CASTPGPEGEQFF. In DNA form, the CDR3 reads TGTGCCAGCACCCCCGGGCCGGAAGGGGAACAGTTCTTC.

The chain joins TRBV29-1 to TRBJ1-3; TRBD1 might be the D (6 bases). V was clipped by 6 bases and J by 2 bases, with 11 bases between them. CDR1 is SQVTM and CDR2 is ANQGSEA in the germline V gene. The CDR3 totals 13 residues. CDR3 loop: CSVGTGTGNTIYF. CDR3 in DNA: TGCAGCGTCGGAACAGGGACTGGAAACACCATATATTTT.

The chain has TRBV27 and TRBJ2-6; D is possibly TRBD1 or TRBD2 (6 bases each). The CDR3 extends over 18 amino acids. V was pared by 6 bases and J by 2 bases, with 20 bases between. Germline loops: CDR1 MNHEY, CDR2 SMNVEV (reference sequence). The CDR3 region is CASRGRTDLFTGANVLTF. DNA for the CDR3: TGTGCCAGCAGAGGGAGGACAGATTTATTTACTGGGGCCAACGTCCTGACTTTC.

The V and J genes are TRBV29-1 and TRBJ1-1, with 11 positions matching TRBD1. The CDR3 spans 13 residues. After removal of 6 bases from V and 3 bases from J, the junction contained 3 bases not matched to a gene. Germline assignment: CDR1 SQVTM and CDR2 ANQGSEA. In nucleotides, the CDR3 is TGCAGCGTGGACAGGGGGCAGTACACTGAAGCTTTCTTT. Translating gives CSVDRGQYTEAFF. Drawing the rest from reference TRBV29-1 and TRBJ1-1, the complete variable domain is SAVISQKPSRDICQRGTSLTIQCQVDSQVTMMFWYRQQPGQSLTLIATANQGSEATYESGFVIDKFPISRPNLTFSTLTVSNMSPEDSSIYLCSVDRGQYTEAFFGQGTRLTVV.

The chain recombines TRBV27 with TRBJ1-1, with unresolved D. This CDR3 comprises 13 residues. V was cut by 0 bases and J by 4 bases, with 6 bases left in between. Germline V gene lookup returns CDR1 MNHEY and CDR2 SMNVEV (reference sequence). CDR3 in amino acids: CASSLSGGTEAFF. The CDR3 DNA is TGTGCCAGCAGTTTATCTGGTGGCACTGAAGCTTTCTTT.

In DNA, the CDR3 is TGTGCCAGCAGTTACCCTAGCGGGAGTGGCACCGGGGAGCTGTTTTTT. Protein sequence: CASSYPSGSGTGELFF. The gene calls are TRBV6-6 and TRBJ2-2; TRBD2 matches 10 bases. The CDR3 totals 16 residues. Trimming removed 2 bases from V and 4 bases from J; junction bases left unmatched: 4. Germline CDR1 reads MNHNY; CDR2 reads SVGAGI (reference sequence).

Written as DNA, the CDR3 is TGTGCCTGGAGTCGAAACTGGAACACTGAAGCTTTCTTT. Amino acids: CAWSRNWNTEAFF. The V gene is TRBV30, the J gene TRBJ1-1; D not resolved. CDR3 size: 13 residues. CDR1 is GTSNPN and CDR2 is SVGIG in the germline V gene (reference sequence). Deletions cut 2 bases from V and 1 base from J, with 8 bases between.

The V gene is TRBV4-2, the J gene TRBJ2-7; the D gene is possibly TRBD2 (7 bases). V gave up 0 bases and J gave up 0 bases, with 12 bases separating them. CDR1 and CDR2 from the germline V gene are LGHNA and YNFKEQ. CDR3 length: 16 residues. In DNA, the CDR3 is TGTGCCAGCAGCCAAGATGGGGGGGCGGTCTCCTACGAGCAGTACTTC. Its translation: CASSQDGGAVSYEQYF.

The CDR3 DNA reads as TGTGCCAGCAGTTTATGGGGCGGGACAAAAGGGGTCACTGAAGCTTTCTTT. Translating it yields CASSLWGGTKGVTEAFF. The J gene is TRBJ1-1, the V gene TRBV27, with a possible D match to TRBD1 (6 bases). V shed 1 base and J shed 4 bases, with 19 bases lying between them. The germline V gene encodes CDR1 MNHEY and CDR2 SMNVEV (reference sequence). The CDR3 has 17 amino acids.

The rearrangement links TRBV6-5 to TRBJ1-2; 8 nucleotides line up with TRBD1. Germline V gives CDR1 MNHEY, CDR2 SVGAGI. Trimming at V came to 5 bases and at J to 4 bases, leaving 9 bases not matched to a gene. There are 15 residues in the CDR3. The CDR3 reads CASSLGQGLPYGYTF. The DNA of the CDR3 is TGTGCCAGCAGTCTCGGACAGGGACTCCCCTATGGCTACACCTTC.

V usage is TRBV20-1 and J usage is TRBJ2-5, with D uncertain. CDR3 length: 10 amino acids. Looked up from germline, CDR1 is DFQATT and CDR2 is SNEGSKA (reference sequence). Trimming stripped 3 bases from V and 5 bases from J, with 4 bases between. CDR3 sequence: CSASGETQYF. CDR3 coding DNA: TGCAGTGCTAGTGGCGAGACCCAGTACTTC.

The rearrangement uses TRBV18 and TRBJ2-2; D is unclear. Germline V gives CDR1 KGHSH, CDR2 LQKENI. This CDR3 region has 15 residues. Deletions cut 3 bases from V and 0 bases from J, with 8 bases between. DNA for the CDR3: TGTGCCAGCTCACCTGACGGCACGAACACCGGGGAGCTGTTTTTT. Its translation: CASSPDGTNTGELFF.

This rearrangement joins TRBV2 to TRBJ2-7; 8 nucleotides agree with TRBD1. The CDR3 runs 13 residues. The germline V gene encodes CDR1 SNHLY and CDR2 FYNNEI. The J segment lost 4 bases and the V segment lost 11 bases, leaving 10 bases of the junction unmatched. CDR3 loop: CAGGGQAFYEQYF. CDR3 coding DNA: TGTGCCGGAGGGGGACAGGCATTTTACGAGCAGTACTTC.

V and J are TRBV6-5 and TRBJ2-3, with 10 bases lining up with TRBD2. From germline, CDR1 is MNHEY and CDR2 SVGAGI. Trimming at V came to 2 bases and at J to 1 base, leaving 3 bases not matched to a gene. CDR3 length: 16 residues. CDR3 sequence: CASSYLAGAGTDTQYF. The CDR3 region has the DNA TGTGCCAGCAGTTACCTAGCGGGAGCCGGCACAGATACGCAGTATTTT.

The V gene is TRBV19, the J gene TRBJ2-2; 10 bases are shared with TRBD1. The germline V gene has CDR1 LNHDA and CDR2 SQIVND (reference sequence). The CDR3 extends over 15 amino acids. The ends lost 5 bases at V and 6 bases at J; junction bases unmatched: 6. CDR3 residues: CASSGGQGWAGELFF. The CDR3 DNA sequence: TGTGCCAGTAGTGGGGGACAGGGGTGGGCCGGGGAGCTGTTTTTT.